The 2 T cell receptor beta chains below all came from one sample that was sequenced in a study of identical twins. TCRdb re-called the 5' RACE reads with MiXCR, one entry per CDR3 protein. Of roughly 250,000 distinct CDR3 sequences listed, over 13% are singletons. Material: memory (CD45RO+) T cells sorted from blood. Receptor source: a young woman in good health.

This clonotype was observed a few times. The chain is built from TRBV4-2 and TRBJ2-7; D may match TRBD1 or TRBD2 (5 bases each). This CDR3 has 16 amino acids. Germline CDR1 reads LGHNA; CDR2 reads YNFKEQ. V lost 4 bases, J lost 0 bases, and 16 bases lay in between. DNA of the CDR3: TGTGCCAGCAGCCTTACCGGGACGGAGAGCTCCTACGAGCAGTACTTC. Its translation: CASSLTGTESSYEQYF.

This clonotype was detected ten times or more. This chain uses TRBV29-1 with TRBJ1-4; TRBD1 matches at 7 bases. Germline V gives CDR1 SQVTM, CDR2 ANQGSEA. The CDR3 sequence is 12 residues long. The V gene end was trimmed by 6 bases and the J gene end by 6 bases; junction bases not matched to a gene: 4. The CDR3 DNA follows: TGCAGCGTGACAGGGCGTGATGAAAAACTGTTTTTT. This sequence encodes CSVTGRDEKLFF.